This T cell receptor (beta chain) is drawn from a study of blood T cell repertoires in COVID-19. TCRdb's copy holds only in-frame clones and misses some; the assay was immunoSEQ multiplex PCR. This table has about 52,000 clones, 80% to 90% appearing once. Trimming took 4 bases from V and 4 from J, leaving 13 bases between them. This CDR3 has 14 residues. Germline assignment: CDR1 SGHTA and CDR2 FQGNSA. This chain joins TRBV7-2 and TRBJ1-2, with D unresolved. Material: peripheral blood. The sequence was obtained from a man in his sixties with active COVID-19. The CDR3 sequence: CASSSARQSYGYTF. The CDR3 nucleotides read TGTGCCAGCAGCTCCGCGAGGCAGAGCTATGGCTACACCTTC.